These 15 T cell receptor beta chains came from one sample sequenced in a study of blood T cell repertoires in COVID-19. Clones were read by immunoSEQ multiplex PCR, and TCRdb kept only the in-frame ones, dropping some. The sample contains approximately 450,000 clones, roughly 85% of which appear only once. The sequencing sample was made of PBMCs or T cells enriched from blood (not recorded which). These receptor sequences come from a woman younger than 30 with acute COVID-19.

The chain is built from TRBV6-2 or TRBV6-3 and TRBJ2-7, with 9 nucleotides matching TRBD1. This CDR3 spans 15 amino acids. Germline assignment: CDR1 MNHEY and CDR2 SVGEGT. With V trimmed by 0 bases and J by 3 bases, 3 bases remained unmatched. The CDR3 coding sequence is TGTGCCAGCAGTTACTCCTCGGACAGGGGCTACGAGCAGTACTTC. Amino acid sequence: CASSYSSDRGYEQYF.

The chain links TRBV3-1 (or the pseudogene TRBV3-2) to TRBJ1-1; D not resolved. Trimming took off 5 bases at V and 0 bases at J, with 7 bases between the two ends. The germline V gene encodes CDR1 LGHDT and CDR2 YNNKEL (reference sequence). The CDR3 loop spans 13 amino acids. CDR3 region: CASSTVVNTEAFF. Written as DNA, the CDR3 is TGTGCCAGCAGCACAGTCGTGAACACTGAAGCTTTCTTT.

The chain joins TRBV6-1 to TRBJ2-7, with D tentatively TRBD1 (6 bases). The germline V gene has CDR1 MNHNS and CDR2 SASEGT. V was pared by 2 bases and J by 5 bases, with 16 bases between. The CDR3 consists of 15 residues. The CDR3 protein is CASSERPTGRDEQYF. The DNA of the CDR3 is TGTGCCAGCAGTGAAAGGCCCACAGGGAGAGACGAGCAGTACTTC.

This clone was seen once. This chain links TRBV7-2 with TRBJ1-1; maybe TRBD1 (5 bases). The V end lost 7 bases, the J end lost 5 bases, and 17 bases lay between the germline ends. CDR1 is SGHTA, CDR2 FQGNSA, per germline. This CDR3 has 14 residues. The CDR3 DNA reads as TGTGCCAGCATTTGGGGGGTCGGGCGAACTGAAGCTTTCTTT. Its translation is CASIWGVGRTEAFF.

This chain joins TRBV7-8 and TRBJ2-2; D unresolved. V was pared by 3 bases and J by 2 bases, with 4 bases between. The CDR3 totals 13 residues. CDR1 SGHVS and CDR2 FQNEAQ come from the germline V gene. CDR3 coding DNA: TGTGCCAGCAGCTTCAGAAACACCGGGGAGCTGTTTTTT. Its translation: CASSFRNTGELFF. Combining the CDR3 with reference TRBV7-8 and TRBJ2-2 gives the whole variable domain GAGVSQSPRYKVAKRGQDVALRCDPISGHVSLFWYQQALGQGPEFLTYFQNEAQLDKSGLPSDRFFAERPEGSVSTLKIQRTQQEDSAVYLCASSFRNTGELFFGEGSRLTVL.

This clone appeared a single time. At one end the junction does not follow the germline gene, possibly because of a read error. This chain uses TRBV13 with TRBJ2-5; D is unclear. Germline values: CDR1 PRHDT, CDR2 FYEKMQ (reference sequence). This CDR3 has 11 amino acids. The DNA for the CDR3 is TGTGCCAGCAGCCACCAGGAGACCCAGTACTTC. This sequence encodes CASSHQETQYF.

The V and J genes are TRBV19 and TRBJ2-3; 10 bases are shared with TRBD2. From germline, CDR1 is LNHDA and CDR2 SQIVND (reference sequence). With V trimmed by 1 base and J by 5 bases, 6 bases remained unmatched. CDR3 size: 16 residues. The chain's CDR3 is CASSIGTSGELDTQYF. The CDR3 region has the DNA TGTGCCAGTAGTATAGGTACTAGCGGGGAATTAGATACGCAGTATTTT.

The chain employs TRBV7-9 and TRBJ2-3, with 10 positions matching TRBD1. From germline, CDR1 is SEHNR and CDR2 FQNEAQ (reference sequence). The CDR3 contains 16 residues. J lost 4 bases, V lost 5 bases, and 9 bases had no gene match. The CDR3 region is CASSQTGTGVADTQYF. For the CDR3, the DNA is TGTGCCAGCAGCCAGACCGGGACAGGGGTCGCAGATACGCAGTATTTT.

J is TRBJ1-6 and V is TRBV3-1 (or the pseudogene TRBV3-2); 9 bases map to TRBD1. V lost 4 bases to trimming and J lost 7 bases; unmatched junction nucleotides: 14. CDR3 length: 18 residues. Germline V CDR1 and CDR2: LGHDT, YNNKEL (reference sequence). The CDR3 nucleotides read TGTGCCAGCAGCCTAATTACCGGGACAGGGTCGGCGAATTCACCCCTCCACTTT. This gives the protein CASSLITGTGSANSPLHF.

The V call is TRBV6-6, the J call TRBJ1-2, with D maybe TRBD1 (6 bases). The ends were cut back, 5 bases at V and 4 bases at J, with 26 bases in the middle. Per the germline V gene, CDR1 is MNHNY and CDR2 is SVGAGI (reference sequence). The length of the CDR3 is 18 residues. CDR3 residues: CASSLEGQLGDYSYGYTF. The CDR3 nucleotides are TGTGCCAGCAGTCTAGAAGGACAGCTCGGCGATTATAGCTATGGCTACACCTTC.

CDR3: CASSTDRDRSNQPQHF. The DNA of the CDR3 is TGTGCCAGCAGTACCGATCGGGACAGGTCCAATCAGCCCCAGCATTTT. This rearrangement joins TRBV28 to TRBJ1-5; 8 bases map to TRBD1. Germline assignment: CDR1 MDHEN and CDR2 SYDVKM. V lost 5 bases to trimming and J lost 3 bases; unmatched junction nucleotides: 9. The CDR3 is 16 residues long.

The chain recombines TRBV19 with TRBJ1-6, with 9 bases matching TRBD1. CDR1 and CDR2 (germline): LNHDA, SQIVND (reference sequence). Trimming took 3 bases from V and 7 from J; bases not matched to a gene: 1. CDR3 length: 14 amino acids. The CDR3 protein is CASSIGTGNSPLHF. Here the CDR3 DNA reads TGTGCCAGTAGTATTGGGACAGGGAATTCACCCCTCCACTTT.

The chain carries TRBV15 and TRBJ2-3; D remains unclear. Germline lookup yields CDR1 LNHNV and CDR2 YYDKDF (reference sequence). Trimming pared 1 base from V and 4 bases from J, leaving 18 bases between. This CDR3 is built from 17 residues. The CDR3 sequence is CATSRVRRLGVADTQYF. The CDR3 DNA follows: TGTGCCACCAGCAGAGTTAGACGACTCGGTGTAGCAGATACGCAGTATTTT. Full variable domain (missing parts from reference TRBV15 and TRBJ2-3): DAMVIQNPRYQVTQFGKPVTLSCSQTLNHNVMYWYQQKSSQAPKLLFHYYDKDFNNEADTPDNFQSRRPNTSFCFLDIRSPGLGDTAMYLCATSRVRRLGVADTQYFGPGTRLTVL.

The genes are TRBV9 and TRBJ2-7; a weak D match, TRBD2 (5 bases). The CDR3 length is 15 residues. The V gene's germline CDR1 is SGDLS and CDR2 YYNGEE. V was clipped by 2 bases and J by 3 bases, with 15 bases between them. For the CDR3, the DNA is TGTGCCAGCAGCGTTGGGCAGATCGGGATCTACGAGCAGTACTTC. It specifies CASSVGQIGIYEQYF.

V usage is TRBV6-5 and J usage is TRBJ1-4, with D possibly being TRBD1 (6 bases). Trimming stripped 6 bases from V and 6 bases from J, with 14 bases between. Germline-derived CDR1 and CDR2 are MNHEY and SVGAGI. The CDR3 runs to 14 residues. The CDR3: CASSWGGYDEKLFF. CDR3 in DNA: TGTGCCAGCAGCTGGGGGGGCTACGATGAAAAACTGTTTTTT.